This entry concerns a single T cell receptor (beta chain). The sample is drawn from a study of T cell changes during pregnancy in multiple sclerosis. The V gene's germline CDR1 is SGHRS and CDR2 YFSETQ. The CDR3 has 16 residues. V dropped 1 base and J dropped 4; count of bases not matched to a gene: 5. Clones were read by immunoSEQ multiplex PCR, and TCRdb kept only the in-frame ones, dropping some. The table lists tens of thousands of clones, approximately 93% of them singletons. V usage is TRBV5-1 and J usage is TRBJ2-1; 10 nucleotides match TRBD1. Source: peripheral blood, taken in the second trimester of pregnancy. This TCR was sampled from a female donor in good health, enrolled as a control in a pregnancy study. CDR3 amino acids: CASSLLGTGVYNEQFF. As DNA, the CDR3 is TGCGCCAGCAGCTTGCTCGGGACAGGGGTATACAATGAGCAGTTCTTC.